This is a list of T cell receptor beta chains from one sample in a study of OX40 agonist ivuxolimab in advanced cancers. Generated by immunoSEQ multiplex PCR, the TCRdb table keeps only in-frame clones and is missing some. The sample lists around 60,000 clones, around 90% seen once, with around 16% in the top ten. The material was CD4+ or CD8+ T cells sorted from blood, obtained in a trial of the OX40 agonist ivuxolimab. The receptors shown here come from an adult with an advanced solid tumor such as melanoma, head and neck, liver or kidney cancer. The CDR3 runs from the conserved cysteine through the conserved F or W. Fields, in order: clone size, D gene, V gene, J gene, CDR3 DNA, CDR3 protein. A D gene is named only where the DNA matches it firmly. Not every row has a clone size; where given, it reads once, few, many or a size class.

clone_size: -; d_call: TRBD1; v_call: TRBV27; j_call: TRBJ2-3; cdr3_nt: TGTGCCAGCAGCCCGACAGGGGAAACGCAGTATTTT; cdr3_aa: CASSPTGETQYF
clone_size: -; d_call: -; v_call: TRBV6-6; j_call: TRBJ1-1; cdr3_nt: TGTGCCAGCAAGACAGCGAACACTGAAGCTTTCTTT; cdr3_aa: CASKTANTEAFF
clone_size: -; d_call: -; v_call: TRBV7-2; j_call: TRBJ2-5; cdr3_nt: TGTGCCAGCAGCTTAGGGGCTCAACAAGGAGGGGAGACCCAGTACTTC; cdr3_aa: CASSLGAQQGGETQYF
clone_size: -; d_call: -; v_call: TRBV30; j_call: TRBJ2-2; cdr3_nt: TGTGCCTGGAGTGTATCCGTACCCGGGGAGCTGTTTTTT; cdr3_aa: CAWSVSVPGELFF
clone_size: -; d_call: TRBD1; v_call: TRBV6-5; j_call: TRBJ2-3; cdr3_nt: TGTGCCAGCAGGAGGGGGCTGGGTGATACGCAGTATTTT; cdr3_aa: CASRRGLGDTQYF
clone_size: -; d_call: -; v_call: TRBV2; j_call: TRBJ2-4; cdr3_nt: TGTGCCAGCAGCCCGCCTTACACAGGGATCAAAAACATTCAGTACTTC; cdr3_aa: CASSPPYTGIKNIQYF
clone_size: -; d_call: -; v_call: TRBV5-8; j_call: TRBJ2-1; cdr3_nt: TGTGCCAGCAGGCCGGACTTATACAATGAGCAGTTCTTC; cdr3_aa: CASRPDLYNEQFF
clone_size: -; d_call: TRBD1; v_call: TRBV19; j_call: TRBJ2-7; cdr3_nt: TGTGCCAGTAGTGGGGCAGGGGGCGACGAGCAGTACTTC; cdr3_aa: CASSGAGGDEQYF
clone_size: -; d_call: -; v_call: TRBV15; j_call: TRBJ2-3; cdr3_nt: TGTGCCACCAGACCCCCAGGCACAGATACGCAGTATTTT; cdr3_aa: CATRPPGTDTQYF
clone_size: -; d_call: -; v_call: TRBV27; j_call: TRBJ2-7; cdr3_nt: TGTGCCAGCAGTTCGAAGCCACTCGGGTCGAGTCGGTACTTC; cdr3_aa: CASSSKPLGSSRYF
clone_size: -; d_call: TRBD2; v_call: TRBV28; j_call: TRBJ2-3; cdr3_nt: TGTGCCAGCAGTTTCTCTGTGACTAGCGGAACTAGCACAGATACGCAGTATTTT; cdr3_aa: CASSFSVTSGTSTDTQYF
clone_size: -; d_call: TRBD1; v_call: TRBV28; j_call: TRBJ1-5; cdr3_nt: TGTGCCAGCAGCTTTGACAGGGGGCAACAGCCCCAGCATTTT; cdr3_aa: CASSFDRGQQPQHF
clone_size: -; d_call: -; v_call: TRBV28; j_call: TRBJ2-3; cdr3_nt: TGTGCCAGCAGTTTACGGTTTGCGGTAGATACGCAGTATTTT; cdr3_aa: CASSLRFAVDTQYF
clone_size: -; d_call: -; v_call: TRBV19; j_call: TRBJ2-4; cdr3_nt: TGTGCCAGTAGTCTCCAGGTACAAAACATTCAGTACTTC; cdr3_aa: CASSLQVQNIQYF
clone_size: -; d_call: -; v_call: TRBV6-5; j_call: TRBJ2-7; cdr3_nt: TGTGCCAGCAGTTTCAAACCCTATGCAAATACCTACGAGCAGTACTTC; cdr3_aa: CASSFKPYANTYEQYF
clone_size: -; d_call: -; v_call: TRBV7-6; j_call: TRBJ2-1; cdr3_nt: TGTGCCAGCAAGGATGCGTACAGCTCCTACAATGAGCAGTTCTTC; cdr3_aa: CASKDAYSSYNEQFF
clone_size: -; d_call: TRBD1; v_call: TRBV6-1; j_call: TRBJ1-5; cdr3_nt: TGTGCCAGCAGTTTACAGGGGGTGGGCAATCAGCCCCAGCATTTT; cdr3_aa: CASSLQGVGNQPQHF
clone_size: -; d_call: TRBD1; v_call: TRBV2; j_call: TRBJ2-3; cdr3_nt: TGTGCCAGCAGTTATTGGACAGGGGGCGTGGATACGCAGTATTTT; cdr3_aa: CASSYWTGGVDTQYF
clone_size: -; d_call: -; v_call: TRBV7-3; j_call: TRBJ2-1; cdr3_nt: TGTGCCAGCAGGCAGGGACGAACCGGGGATGAGCAGTTCTTC; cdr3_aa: CASRQGRTGDEQFF
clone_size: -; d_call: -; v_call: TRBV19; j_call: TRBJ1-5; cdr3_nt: TGTGCCAGTAGTATTACGGGAAGTGGCAATCAGCCCCAGCATTTT; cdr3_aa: CASSITGSGNQPQHF
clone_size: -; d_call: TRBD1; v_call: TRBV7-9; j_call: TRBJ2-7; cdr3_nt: TGTGCCAGCAGCCGACAGGGGTACGAGCAGTACTTC; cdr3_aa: CASSRQGYEQYF
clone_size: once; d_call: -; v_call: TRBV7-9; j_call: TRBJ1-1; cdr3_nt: TGTGCCAGCAGCTTAGGTTCGGGGAGGCTGAACACTGAAGCTTTCTTT; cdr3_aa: CASSLGSGRLNTEAFF
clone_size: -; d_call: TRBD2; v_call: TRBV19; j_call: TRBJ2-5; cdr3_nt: TGTGCCAGTAGCGGGAGGGGACAAGAGACCCAGTACTTC; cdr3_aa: CASSGRGQETQYF
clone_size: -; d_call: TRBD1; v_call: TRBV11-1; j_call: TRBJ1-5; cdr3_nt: TGTGCCAGCAGCTTAGAGAGGGGGCGCGGGCCCCAGCATTTT; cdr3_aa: CASSLERGRGPQHF
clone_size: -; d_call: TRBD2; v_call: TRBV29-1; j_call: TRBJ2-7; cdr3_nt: TGCAGCGTCGGACTAGCGGGTCACGAGCAGTACTTC; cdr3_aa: CSVGLAGHEQYF
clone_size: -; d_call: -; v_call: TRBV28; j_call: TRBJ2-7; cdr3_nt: TGTGCCAGCAGGCTTAATTACGAGCAGTACTTC; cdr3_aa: CASRLNYEQYF
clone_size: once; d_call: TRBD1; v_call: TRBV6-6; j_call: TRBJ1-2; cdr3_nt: TGTGCCAGCAGGAGGCTCGGGACAGGGAGAGACTATGGCTACACCTTC; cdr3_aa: CASRRLGTGRDYGYTF
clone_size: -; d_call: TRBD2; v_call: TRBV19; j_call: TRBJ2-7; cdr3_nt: TGTGCCAGTAGTACCCCGGGACTAGCCTACGAGCAGTACTTC; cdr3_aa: CASSTPGLAYEQYF
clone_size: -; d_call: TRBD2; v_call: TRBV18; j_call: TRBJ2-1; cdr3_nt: TGTGCCAGCTCCGCCGGGGGTAGCGGGAGAAGCAATGAGCAGTTCTTC; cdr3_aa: CASSAGGSGRSNEQFF
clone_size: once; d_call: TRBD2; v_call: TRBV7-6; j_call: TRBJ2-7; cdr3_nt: TGTGCCAGCAGCACCCCGCCGGGGGGCGAGCAGTACTTC; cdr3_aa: CASSTPPGGEQYF